A selection of T cell receptor beta chains follows, all from one sample in a study of cytotoxic CD8 clonotypes in ibrutinib-treated CLL. Assay used: immunoSEQ multiplex PCR; TCRdb lists only in-frame clones, some missing. This sample has tens of thousands of clones, with roughly 50% found just once. Sequencing was performed on PBMCs, taken after 12 months of ibrutinib treatment. These receptors were collected from a human donor with chronic lymphocytic leukemia. The CDR3 runs from the conserved cysteine through the conserved F or W. Each record gives: CDR3 protein, CDR3 DNA, clone size, D gene, V gene, J gene. The D gene is left open where the match is weak. The listing skips clone size in some rows; elsewhere it reads once, few, many or a size class.

cdr3_aa: CASSHNRGSGSGTQYF; cdr3_nt: TGTGCCAGCAGCCACAACAGAGGTAGCGGGAGCGGCACGCAGTATTTT; clone_size: -; d_call: TRBD2; v_call: TRBV7-3; j_call: TRBJ2-3
cdr3_aa: CASSPDPAQPQHF; cdr3_nt: TGCGCCAGCAGCCCCGATCCGGCCCAGCCCCAGCATTTT; clone_size: -; d_call: -; v_call: TRBV4-1; j_call: TRBJ1-5
cdr3_aa: CASSPLSQGSYNSPLHF; cdr3_nt: TGTGCCAGCTCACCACTTAGTCAGGGCTCCTATAATTCACCCCTCCACTTT; clone_size: few; d_call: -; v_call: TRBV18; j_call: TRBJ1-6
cdr3_aa: CASSEIGGYTF; cdr3_nt: TGTGCCAGCAGTGAGATTGGGGGCTACACCTTC; clone_size: few; d_call: -; v_call: TRBV25-1; j_call: TRBJ1-2
cdr3_aa: CASSQTGNPTDTQYF; cdr3_nt: TGTGCTAGCAGTCAAACGGGTAACCCCACAGATACGCAGTATTTT; clone_size: few; d_call: -; v_call: TRBV7-7; j_call: TRBJ2-3
cdr3_aa: CASSPRGGANVLTF; cdr3_nt: TGTGCCAGCAGCCCCCGGGGAGGGGCCAACGTCCTGACTTTC; clone_size: -; d_call: -; v_call: TRBV5-8; j_call: TRBJ2-6
cdr3_aa: CASSHRDTQRDEQFF; cdr3_nt: TGTGCCAGCAGCCACCGGGACACCCAGAGGGATGAGCAGTTCTTC; clone_size: -; d_call: -; v_call: TRBV11-3; j_call: TRBJ2-1
cdr3_aa: CASSFSGISTDTQYF; cdr3_nt: TGTGCCAGCAGCTTTAGCGGGATTAGCACAGATACGCAGTATTTT; clone_size: -; d_call: TRBD2; v_call: TRBV27; j_call: TRBJ2-3
cdr3_aa: CASSQDRGSGRRLNEQFF; cdr3_nt: TGTGCCAGCAGCCAAGATCGGGGTAGCGGGCGGCGATTGAATGAGCAGTTCTTC; clone_size: once; d_call: TRBD2; v_call: TRBV14; j_call: TRBJ2-1
cdr3_aa: CASSKNPLVRGEQFF; cdr3_nt: TGTGCCAGCAGCAAAAATCCACTAGTTCGGGGTGAGCAGTTCTTC; clone_size: many; d_call: -; v_call: TRBV21-1; j_call: TRBJ2-1
cdr3_aa: CASSLAGYTDTQYF; cdr3_nt: TGTGCCAGCAGCTTAGCGGGCTACACAGATACGCAGTATTTT; clone_size: -; d_call: -; v_call: TRBV7-2; j_call: TRBJ2-3
cdr3_aa: CASTLSGESTDTQYF; cdr3_nt: TGCGCCAGCACCCTTTCTGGGGAGTCCACAGATACGCAGTATTTT; clone_size: -; d_call: -; v_call: TRBV5-1; j_call: TRBJ2-3
cdr3_aa: CASSEGDSGYTF; cdr3_nt: TGTGCCAGCAGTGAGGGGGACTCAGGCTACACCTTC; clone_size: -; d_call: -; v_call: TRBV6-6; j_call: TRBJ1-2
cdr3_aa: CASSLEGAGTGELFF; cdr3_nt: TGTGCCAGCAGCTTAGAAGGGGCGGGAACCGGGGAGCTGTTTTTT; clone_size: -; d_call: -; v_call: TRBV11-3; j_call: TRBJ2-2
cdr3_aa: CASSSGLAGEQTQYF; cdr3_nt: TGTGCCAGCAGTTCGGGACTAGCGGGAGAGCAGACCCAGTACTTC; clone_size: -; d_call: TRBD2; v_call: TRBV27; j_call: TRBJ2-5
cdr3_aa: CASSSGAAEAFF; cdr3_nt: TGTGCCAGCAGCTCTGGGGCAGCTGAAGCTTTCTTT; clone_size: -; d_call: -; v_call: TRBV7-9; j_call: TRBJ1-1
cdr3_aa: CASSLGTGLNSPLHF; cdr3_nt: TGTGCCAGCAGTTTAGGGACAGGGCTTAATTCACCCCTCCACTTT; clone_size: many; d_call: TRBD1; v_call: TRBV27; j_call: TRBJ1-6
cdr3_aa: CASSLQRSYEQYF; cdr3_nt: TGTGCCAGCAGCCTTCAGCGCTCCTACGAGCAGTACTTC; clone_size: few; d_call: -; v_call: TRBV27; j_call: TRBJ2-7
cdr3_aa: CASSPRGSGVNEQFF; cdr3_nt: TGTGCCAGCAGCCCCAGGGGTAGCGGGGTCAATGAGCAGTTCTTC; clone_size: -; d_call: TRBD2; v_call: TRBV9; j_call: TRBJ2-1
cdr3_aa: CASRTGDYGYTF; cdr3_nt: TGTGCCAGCCGAACAGGGGATTATGGCTACACCTTC; clone_size: -; d_call: TRBD1; v_call: TRBV18; j_call: TRBJ1-2
cdr3_aa: CSVEAASGVETQYF; cdr3_nt: TGCAGCGTTGAAGCGGCTAGCGGAGTAGAGACCCAGTACTTC; clone_size: once; d_call: TRBD2; v_call: TRBV29-1; j_call: TRBJ2-5
cdr3_aa: CASSPERLAVYQETQYF; cdr3_nt: TGTGCCAGCAGCCCAGAAAGGCTAGCGGTCTACCAAGAGACCCAGTACTTC; clone_size: few; d_call: TRBD2; v_call: TRBV4-2; j_call: TRBJ2-5
cdr3_aa: CASSEREYNEQFF; cdr3_nt: TGTGCCAGCAGTGAACGGGAATACAATGAGCAGTTCTTC; clone_size: -; d_call: -; v_call: TRBV2; j_call: TRBJ2-1
cdr3_aa: CASGEGVAGNTIYF; cdr3_nt: TGTGCCAGCGGGGAGGGTGTAGCTGGAAACACCATATATTTT; clone_size: -; d_call: -; v_call: TRBV6-6; j_call: TRBJ1-3
cdr3_aa: CASSPRMRGTMDQPQHF; cdr3_nt: TGTGCCAGCTCACCACGAATGAGGGGGACAATGGATCAGCCCCAGCATTTT; clone_size: -; d_call: -; v_call: TRBV18; j_call: TRBJ1-5
cdr3_aa: CASRDGLSNERFF; cdr3_nt: TGTGCCAGCAGGGACGGACTCTCTAATGAGCGGTTCTTC; clone_size: few; d_call: -; v_call: TRBV28; j_call: TRBJ2-1
cdr3_aa: CASSAGQGGRETQYF; cdr3_nt: TGTGCCAGCAGCGCGGGACAGGGAGGGCGGGAGACCCAGTACTTC; clone_size: -; d_call: TRBD1; v_call: TRBV7-3; j_call: TRBJ2-5
cdr3_aa: CASSLEFGQKNTGELFF; cdr3_nt: TGTGCCAGCAGCTTAGAGTTTGGGCAGAAGAACACCGGGGAGCTGTTTTTT; clone_size: -; d_call: -; v_call: TRBV7-9; j_call: TRBJ2-2
cdr3_aa: CASSLGQSFDNEQFF; cdr3_nt: TGTGCCAGCAGCTTAGGCCAGTCTTTCGACAATGAGCAGTTCTTC; clone_size: -; d_call: -; v_call: TRBV5-5; j_call: TRBJ2-1
cdr3_aa: CASSLVQEINTDTQYF; cdr3_nt: TGTGCCAGCAGCTTGGTGCAGGAAATTAACACAGATACGCAGTATTTT; clone_size: -; d_call: -; v_call: TRBV5-4; j_call: TRBJ2-3
cdr3_aa: CASETGIHSYEQYF; cdr3_nt: TGTGCCAGCGAGACAGGTATTCACTCCTACGAGCAGTACTTC; clone_size: -; d_call: -; v_call: TRBV6-1; j_call: TRBJ2-7
cdr3_aa: CASSPDRDLYGYTF; cdr3_nt: TGTGCCAGCAGCCCGGACAGGGACCTCTATGGCTACACCTTC; clone_size: -; d_call: TRBD1; v_call: TRBV4-2; j_call: TRBJ1-2
cdr3_aa: CAWSHRTGGIGNTIYF; cdr3_nt: TGTGCCTGGAGTCATAGGACAGGGGGTATCGGAAACACCATATATTTT; clone_size: few; d_call: TRBD1; v_call: TRBV30; j_call: TRBJ1-3
cdr3_aa: CASSTGTSGMSSYNEQFF; cdr3_nt: TGTGCCAGTAGTACTGGGACTAGCGGTATGAGCTCCTACAATGAGCAGTTCTTC; clone_size: -; d_call: TRBD2; v_call: TRBV19; j_call: TRBJ2-1
cdr3_aa: CASSPGQGSTGELFF; cdr3_nt: TGTGCCAGCTCACCAGGGCAGGGAAGCACCGGGGAGCTGTTTTTT; clone_size: -; d_call: -; v_call: TRBV18; j_call: TRBJ2-2
cdr3_aa: CASSIRQGSAEKLFF; cdr3_nt: TGTGCCAGCAGCATTCGACAGGGCAGTGCTGAAAAACTGTTTTTT; clone_size: -; d_call: TRBD1; v_call: TRBV7-9; j_call: TRBJ1-4
cdr3_aa: CASSMGRYSYNEQFF; cdr3_nt: TGTGCCAGTAGTATGGGCAGGTACTCCTACAATGAGCAGTTCTTC; clone_size: -; d_call: -; v_call: TRBV19; j_call: TRBJ2-1
cdr3_aa: CASSPLLTGLWEQYF; cdr3_nt: TGTGCCAGCAGTCCTCTCTTGACAGGGTTATGGGAGCAGTACTTC; clone_size: -; d_call: TRBD1; v_call: TRBV28; j_call: TRBJ2-7
cdr3_aa: CASSIGRGQGITGELFF; cdr3_nt: TGTGCCAGTAGTATAGGGAGGGGCCAGGGAATCACCGGGGAGCTGTTTTTT; clone_size: -; d_call: -; v_call: TRBV19; j_call: TRBJ2-2
cdr3_aa: CASSLPGAGANVLTF; cdr3_nt: TGTGCCAGCAGCTTACCGGGCGCTGGGGCCAACGTCCTGACTTTC; clone_size: -; d_call: -; v_call: TRBV7-9; j_call: TRBJ2-6
cdr3_aa: CASSLTGVRGYGYTF; cdr3_nt: TGTGCCAGCAGCCTGACAGGGGTCCGCGGCTATGGCTACACCTTC; clone_size: few; d_call: TRBD1; v_call: TRBV7-9; j_call: TRBJ1-2
cdr3_aa: CAISESARAGEQYF; cdr3_nt: TGTGCCATCAGTGAGTCGGCTCGTGCTGGAGAGCAGTACTTC; clone_size: few; d_call: -; v_call: TRBV10-3; j_call: TRBJ2-7
cdr3_aa: CSVGAGEKTQYF; cdr3_nt: TGCAGCGTTGGAGCAGGGGAAAAGACCCAGTACTTC; clone_size: -; d_call: -; v_call: TRBV29-1; j_call: TRBJ2-5
cdr3_aa: CASSFQGAGGLNEQYF; cdr3_nt: TGTGCCAGCAGCTTCCAGGGAGCGGGAGGGCTTAACGAGCAGTACTTC; clone_size: -; d_call: TRBD2; v_call: TRBV27; j_call: TRBJ2-7
cdr3_aa: CASSQAFQGGNQPQHF; cdr3_nt: TGCGCCAGCAGCCAAGCTTTCCAGGGGGGCAATCAGCCCCAGCATTTT; clone_size: -; d_call: TRBD1; v_call: TRBV4-1; j_call: TRBJ1-5